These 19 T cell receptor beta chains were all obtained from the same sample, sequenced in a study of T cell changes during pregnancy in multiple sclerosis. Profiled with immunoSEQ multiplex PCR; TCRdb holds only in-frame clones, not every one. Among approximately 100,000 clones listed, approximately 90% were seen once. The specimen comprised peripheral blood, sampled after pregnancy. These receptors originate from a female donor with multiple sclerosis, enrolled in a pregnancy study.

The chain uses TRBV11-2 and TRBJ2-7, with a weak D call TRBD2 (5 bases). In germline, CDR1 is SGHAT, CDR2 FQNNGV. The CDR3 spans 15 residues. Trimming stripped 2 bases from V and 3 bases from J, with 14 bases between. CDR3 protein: CASSLFRGFFYEQYF. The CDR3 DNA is TGTGCCAGCAGCTTATTTCGCGGGTTCTTCTACGAGCAGTACTTC.

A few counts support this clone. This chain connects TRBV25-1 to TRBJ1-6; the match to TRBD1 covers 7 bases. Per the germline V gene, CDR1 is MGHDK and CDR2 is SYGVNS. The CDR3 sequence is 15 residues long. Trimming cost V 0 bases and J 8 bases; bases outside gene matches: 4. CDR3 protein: CASSEYDRVYSPLHF. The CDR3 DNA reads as TGTGCCAGCAGTGAATATGACAGGGTATATTCACCCCTCCACTTT.

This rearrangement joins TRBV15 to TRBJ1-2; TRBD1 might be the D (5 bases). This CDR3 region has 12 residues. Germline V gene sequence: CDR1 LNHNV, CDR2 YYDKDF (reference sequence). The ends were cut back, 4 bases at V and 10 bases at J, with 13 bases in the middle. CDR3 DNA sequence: TGTGCCACCAGCAATGGGGGGGGTGTCTACACCTTC. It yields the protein CATSNGGGVYTF.

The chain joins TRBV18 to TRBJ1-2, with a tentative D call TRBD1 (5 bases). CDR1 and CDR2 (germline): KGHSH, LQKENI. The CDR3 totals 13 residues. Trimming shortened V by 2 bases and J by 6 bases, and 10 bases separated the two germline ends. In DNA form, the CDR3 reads TGTGCCAGCTCACCAGGAGGGGAGAATGGCTACACCTTC. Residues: CASSPGGENGYTF.

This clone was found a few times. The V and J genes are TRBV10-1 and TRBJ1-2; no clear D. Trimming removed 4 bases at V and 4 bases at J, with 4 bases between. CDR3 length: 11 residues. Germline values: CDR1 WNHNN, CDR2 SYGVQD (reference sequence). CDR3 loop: CASSGLYGYTF. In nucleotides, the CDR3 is TGCGCCAGCAGTGGACTCTATGGCTACACCTTC.

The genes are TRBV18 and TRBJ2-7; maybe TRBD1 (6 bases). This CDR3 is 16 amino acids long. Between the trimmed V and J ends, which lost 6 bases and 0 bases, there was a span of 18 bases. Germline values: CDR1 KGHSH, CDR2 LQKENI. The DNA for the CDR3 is TGTGCCAGCTCGCCGGGTGGGGGCCCCAGCTCCTACGAGCAGTACTTC. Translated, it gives CASSPGGGPSSYEQYF.

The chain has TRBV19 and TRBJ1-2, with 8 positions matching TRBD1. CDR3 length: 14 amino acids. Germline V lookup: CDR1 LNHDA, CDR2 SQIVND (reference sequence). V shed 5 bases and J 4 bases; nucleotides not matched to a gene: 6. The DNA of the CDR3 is TGTGCCAGTAGTCAAATACAGGGGGGCTATGGCTACACCTTC. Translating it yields CASSQIQGGYGYTF.

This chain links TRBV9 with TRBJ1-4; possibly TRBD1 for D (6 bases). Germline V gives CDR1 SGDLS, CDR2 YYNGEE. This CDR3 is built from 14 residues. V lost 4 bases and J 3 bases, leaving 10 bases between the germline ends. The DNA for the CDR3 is TGTGCCAGCAGCCAGGGGATGGCTAATGAAAAACTGTTTTTT. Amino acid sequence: CASSQGMANEKLFF.

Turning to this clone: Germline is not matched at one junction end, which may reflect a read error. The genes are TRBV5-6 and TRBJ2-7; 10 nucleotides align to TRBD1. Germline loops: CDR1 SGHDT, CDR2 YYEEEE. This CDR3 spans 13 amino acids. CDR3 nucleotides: TGTGCCAGCAGCTTGGGGACAGGGGGTCTAGCGGACTTC. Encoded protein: CASSLGTGGLADF.

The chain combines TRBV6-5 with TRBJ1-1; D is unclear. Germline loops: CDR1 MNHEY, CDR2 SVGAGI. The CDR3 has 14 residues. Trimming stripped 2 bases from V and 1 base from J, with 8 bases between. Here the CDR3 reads CASSYGQPNTEAFF. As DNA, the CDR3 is TGTGCCAGCAGTTACGGGCAACCGAACACTGAAGCTTTCTTT.

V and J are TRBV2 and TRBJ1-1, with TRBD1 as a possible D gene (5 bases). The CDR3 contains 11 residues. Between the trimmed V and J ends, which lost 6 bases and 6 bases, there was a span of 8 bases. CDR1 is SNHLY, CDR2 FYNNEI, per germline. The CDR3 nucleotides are TGTGCCAGCAGCGGAGGGGCTGAAGCTTTCTTT. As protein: CASSGGAEAFF. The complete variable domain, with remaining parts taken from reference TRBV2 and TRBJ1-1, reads EPEVTQTPSHQVTQMGQEVILRCVPISNHLYFYWYRQILGQKVEFLVSFYNNEISEKSEIFDDQFSVERPDGSNFTLKIRSTKLEDSAMYFCASSGGAEAFFGQGTRLTVV.

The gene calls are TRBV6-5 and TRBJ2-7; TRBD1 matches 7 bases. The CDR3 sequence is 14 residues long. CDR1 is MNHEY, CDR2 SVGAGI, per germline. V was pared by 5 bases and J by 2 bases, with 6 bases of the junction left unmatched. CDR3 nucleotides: TGTGCCAGCAGTATCACAGGGGCCCCCTACGAGCAGTACTTC. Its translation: CASSITGAPYEQYF.

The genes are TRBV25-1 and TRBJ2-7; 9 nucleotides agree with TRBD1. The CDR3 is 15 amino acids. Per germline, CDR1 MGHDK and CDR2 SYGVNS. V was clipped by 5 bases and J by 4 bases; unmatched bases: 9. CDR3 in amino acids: CASSSLTGGGYEQYF. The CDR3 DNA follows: TGTGCCAGCAGTTCGTTGACAGGGGGTGGTTACGAGCAGTACTTC.

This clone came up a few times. The CDR3 nucleotides read TGTGCCAGCAGCCACAGGGGGAGGAACAATGAGCAGTTCTTC. Its translation: CASSHRGRNNEQFF. The rearrangement links TRBV11-2 to TRBJ2-1, with 8 bases lining up with TRBD1. CDR1 and CDR2 from the germline V gene are SGHAT and FQNNGV. The CDR3 is made up of 14 amino acids. The V and J ends lost 5 bases and 5 bases, in that order; junction bases with no gene match: 5.

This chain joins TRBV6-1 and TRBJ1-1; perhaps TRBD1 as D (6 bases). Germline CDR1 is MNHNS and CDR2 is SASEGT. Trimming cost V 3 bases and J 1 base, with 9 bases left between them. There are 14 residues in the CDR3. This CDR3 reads CASSDRTENTEAFF. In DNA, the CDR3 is TGTGCCAGCAGTGACAGGACAGAGAACACTGAAGCTTTCTTT.

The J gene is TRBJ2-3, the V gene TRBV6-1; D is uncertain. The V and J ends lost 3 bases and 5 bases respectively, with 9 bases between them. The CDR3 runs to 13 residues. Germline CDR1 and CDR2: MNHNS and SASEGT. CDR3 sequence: CASSDGWKDTQYF. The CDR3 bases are TGTGCCAGCAGTGACGGGTGGAAAGATACGCAGTATTTT.

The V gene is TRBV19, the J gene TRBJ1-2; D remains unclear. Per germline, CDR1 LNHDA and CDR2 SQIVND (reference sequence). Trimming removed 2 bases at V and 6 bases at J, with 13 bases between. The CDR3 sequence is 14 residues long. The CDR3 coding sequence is TGTGCCAGTAGTATATTCGCGCCGGAGAATGGCTACACCTTC. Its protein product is CASSIFAPENGYTF.

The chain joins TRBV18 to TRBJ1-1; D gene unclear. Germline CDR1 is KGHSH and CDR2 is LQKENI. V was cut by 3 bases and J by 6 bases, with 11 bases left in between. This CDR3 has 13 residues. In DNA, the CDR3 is TGTGCCAGCTCACCGACATACATCTCTGAAGCTTTCTTT. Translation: CASSPTYISEAFF.

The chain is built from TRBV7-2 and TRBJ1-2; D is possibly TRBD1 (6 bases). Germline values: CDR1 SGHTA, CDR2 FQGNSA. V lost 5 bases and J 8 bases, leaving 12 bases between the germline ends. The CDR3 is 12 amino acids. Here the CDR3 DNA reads TGTGCCAGCAGCCAACAGGGACGGGGCTACACCTTC. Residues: CASSQQGRGYTF.